The clone carrying this T cell receptor (beta chain) came up a few times. Its antigen is not known. CDR1 is SGHTA, CDR2 FQGNSA, per germline. The CDR3 loop spans 17 amino acids. V shed 3 bases and J 0 bases; nucleotides not matched to a gene: 7. These data are taken from a study of T-cell reconstitution after alpha-beta-depleted transplantation in children. General study points: The origin of alpha-beta T cells about two months after transplant was reportedly several hundred expanded graft clones.

Preparation of the TCRbeta library was carried out with unique molecular identifiers. One entry per CDR3 protein results from TCRdb running MiXCR on the PCR reads. The sample shows some 310,000 distinct CDR3 sequences, about a quarter of them seen only once. The TCR originated in a male patient younger than 18 who had a stem cell transplant for acute lymphoblastic leukemia, so the T cells may come from the graft donor. V usage is TRBV7-2 and J usage is TRBJ2-1, with 8 bases lining up with TRBD2. This specimen consisted of PBMCs, mostly from graft donor cells, obtained 180 days after TCRalphabeta/CD19-depleted stem cell transplant. In DNA form, the CDR3 reads TGTGCCAGCAGCTTTAAATCCAGCGGGAGCTCCTACAATGAGCAGTTCTTC. This encodes CASSFKSSGSSYNEQFF.